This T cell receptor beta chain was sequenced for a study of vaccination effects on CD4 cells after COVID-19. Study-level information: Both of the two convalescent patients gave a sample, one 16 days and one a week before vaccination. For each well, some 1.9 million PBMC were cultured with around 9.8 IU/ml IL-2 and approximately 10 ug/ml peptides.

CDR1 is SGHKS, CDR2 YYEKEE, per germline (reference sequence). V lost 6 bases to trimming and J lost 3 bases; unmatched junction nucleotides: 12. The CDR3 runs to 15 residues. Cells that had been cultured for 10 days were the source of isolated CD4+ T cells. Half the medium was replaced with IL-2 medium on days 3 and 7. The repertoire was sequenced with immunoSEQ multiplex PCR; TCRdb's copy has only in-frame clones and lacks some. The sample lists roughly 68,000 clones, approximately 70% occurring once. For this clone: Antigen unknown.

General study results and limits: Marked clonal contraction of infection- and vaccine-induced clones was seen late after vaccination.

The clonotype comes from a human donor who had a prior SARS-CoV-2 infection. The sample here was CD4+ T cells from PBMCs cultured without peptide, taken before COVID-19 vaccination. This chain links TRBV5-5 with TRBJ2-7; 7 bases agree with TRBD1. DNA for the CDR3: TGTGCCAGCATTCGGCTATACAGGGGCCTCTACGAGCAGTACTTC. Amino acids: CASIRLYRGLYEQYF.